This T cell receptor (beta chain) was captured by sequencing in a study of blood T cells in healthy people across ages. Study-level points and caveats: Unsorted PBMC material precluded a definitive naive versus antigen-experienced comparison.

Using a J-beta primer mix together with a sample-barcoded 5' primer, a second PCR was run for roughly 6 to 11 cycles. TCRdb processed the 5' RACE reads anew with MiXCR; each CDR3 protein has one entry. This sample has about 620,000 distinct CDR3 sequences; around 50% occur once, and the top ten carry approximately 12%. The CDR3 loop spans 13 amino acids. V was pared by 2 bases and J by 4 bases, with 6 bases between. CDR1 is KGHSH, CDR2 LQKENI, per germline. This clonotype appeared many times. What it binds is not known. What was sequenced was blood. This chain links TRBV18 with TRBJ2-1, with D unclear. The sequence was obtained from a woman older than 75 in good health. CDR3 nucleotides: TGTGCCAGCTCACCAAGGAGTTACAATGAGCAGTTCTTC. Protein sequence: CASSPRSYNEQFF.